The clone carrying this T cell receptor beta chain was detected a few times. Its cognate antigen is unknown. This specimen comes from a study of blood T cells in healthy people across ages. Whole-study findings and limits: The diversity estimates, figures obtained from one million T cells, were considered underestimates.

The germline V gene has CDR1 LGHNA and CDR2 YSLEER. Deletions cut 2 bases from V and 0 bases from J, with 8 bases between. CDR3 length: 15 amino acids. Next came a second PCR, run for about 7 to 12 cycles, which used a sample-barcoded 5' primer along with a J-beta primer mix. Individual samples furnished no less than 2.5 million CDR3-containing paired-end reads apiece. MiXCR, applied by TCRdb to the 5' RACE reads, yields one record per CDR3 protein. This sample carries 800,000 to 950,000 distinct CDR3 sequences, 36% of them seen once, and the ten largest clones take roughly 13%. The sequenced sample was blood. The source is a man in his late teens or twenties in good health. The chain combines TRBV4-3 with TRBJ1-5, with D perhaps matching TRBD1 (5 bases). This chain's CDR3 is CASSQTRDSNQPQHF. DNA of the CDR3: TGCGCCAGCAGCCAAACCAGGGATAGCAATCAGCCCCAGCATTTT.